The clone carrying this T cell receptor (beta chain) was counted a single time. Its antigen is not known. These data come from a study of radiotherapy plus CTLA-4 blockade in lung cancer. Study-level background: Disease control was present in under 35% of patients, and objective responses in roughly 17%. Overall study findings and caveats: Some TCR clones had been derived from tumors. These clones expanded in peripheral blood after radiotherapy plus ipilimumab.

The data were produced by immunoSEQ multiplex PCR, yet TCRdb's version contains in-frame clones alone and is incomplete. The table includes about 98,000 clones, around 86% detected once. Sequencing was performed on peripheral blood, taken from a patient treated with radiotherapy plus ipilimumab. The clonotype originates from a human donor with non-small cell lung cancer who had a partial response to radiotherapy plus ipilimumab.

For the CDR3, the DNA is TGCGCCAGCAGCAGCCCGGGGGAGGATACGCAGTATTTT. Translated, it gives CASSSPGEDTQYF. The chain uses TRBV5-1 and TRBJ2-3, with D maybe TRBD2 (6 bases). V was clipped by 4 bases and J by 6 bases, with 12 bases between them. CDR1 is SGHRS, CDR2 YFSETQ, per germline. CDR3 length equals 13 residues.